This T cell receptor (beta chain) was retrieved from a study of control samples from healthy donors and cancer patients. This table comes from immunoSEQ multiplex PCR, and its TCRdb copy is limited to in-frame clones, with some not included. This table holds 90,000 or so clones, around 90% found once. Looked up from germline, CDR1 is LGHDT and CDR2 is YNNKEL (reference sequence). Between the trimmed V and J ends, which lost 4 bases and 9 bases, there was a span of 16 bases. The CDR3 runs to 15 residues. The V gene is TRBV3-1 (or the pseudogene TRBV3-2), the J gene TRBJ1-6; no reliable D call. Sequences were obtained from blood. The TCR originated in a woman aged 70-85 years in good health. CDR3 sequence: CASSPVAFSGSPLHF. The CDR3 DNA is TGTGCCAGCAGCCCTGTGGCGTTTAGTGGTTCACCCCTCCACTTT.